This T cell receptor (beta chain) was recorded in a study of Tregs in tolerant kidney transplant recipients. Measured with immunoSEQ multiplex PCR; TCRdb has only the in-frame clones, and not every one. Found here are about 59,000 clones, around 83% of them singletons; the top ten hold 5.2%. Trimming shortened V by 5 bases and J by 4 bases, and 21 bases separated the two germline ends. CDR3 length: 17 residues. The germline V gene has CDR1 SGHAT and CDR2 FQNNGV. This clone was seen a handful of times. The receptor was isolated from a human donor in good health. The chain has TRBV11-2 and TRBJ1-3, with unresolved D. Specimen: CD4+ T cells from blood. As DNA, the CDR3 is TGTGCCAGCAGCCCGATGAGGGCTGTTACATCCGGAAACACCATATATTTT. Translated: CASSPMRAVTSGNTIYF.